This T cell receptor beta chain was profiled in a study of technical replicates of blood from a handful of donors. After removal of 5 bases from V and 5 bases from J, the junction contained 8 bases not matched to a gene. CDR1 and CDR2 from the germline V gene are SEHNR and FQNEAQ (reference sequence). This CDR3 spans 16 amino acids. TCRdb's table, derived via immunoSEQ multiplex PCR, lists solely in-frame clones and lacks some. The sample holds 55,000 to 75,000 clones; around 96% are singletons and the top ten take around 3%. The receptor's source is a human donor in good health. Some clones in this sample may be carry-over from other donors' samples. The chain carries TRBV7-9 and TRBJ2-2; the match to TRBD1 covers 10 bases. Sequencing input: PBMCs. The CDR3 DNA sequence: TGTGCCAGCAGCCCGGGGACAGGGGTTCGGACCGGGGAGCTGTTTTTT. This codes for CASSPGTGVRTGELFF.